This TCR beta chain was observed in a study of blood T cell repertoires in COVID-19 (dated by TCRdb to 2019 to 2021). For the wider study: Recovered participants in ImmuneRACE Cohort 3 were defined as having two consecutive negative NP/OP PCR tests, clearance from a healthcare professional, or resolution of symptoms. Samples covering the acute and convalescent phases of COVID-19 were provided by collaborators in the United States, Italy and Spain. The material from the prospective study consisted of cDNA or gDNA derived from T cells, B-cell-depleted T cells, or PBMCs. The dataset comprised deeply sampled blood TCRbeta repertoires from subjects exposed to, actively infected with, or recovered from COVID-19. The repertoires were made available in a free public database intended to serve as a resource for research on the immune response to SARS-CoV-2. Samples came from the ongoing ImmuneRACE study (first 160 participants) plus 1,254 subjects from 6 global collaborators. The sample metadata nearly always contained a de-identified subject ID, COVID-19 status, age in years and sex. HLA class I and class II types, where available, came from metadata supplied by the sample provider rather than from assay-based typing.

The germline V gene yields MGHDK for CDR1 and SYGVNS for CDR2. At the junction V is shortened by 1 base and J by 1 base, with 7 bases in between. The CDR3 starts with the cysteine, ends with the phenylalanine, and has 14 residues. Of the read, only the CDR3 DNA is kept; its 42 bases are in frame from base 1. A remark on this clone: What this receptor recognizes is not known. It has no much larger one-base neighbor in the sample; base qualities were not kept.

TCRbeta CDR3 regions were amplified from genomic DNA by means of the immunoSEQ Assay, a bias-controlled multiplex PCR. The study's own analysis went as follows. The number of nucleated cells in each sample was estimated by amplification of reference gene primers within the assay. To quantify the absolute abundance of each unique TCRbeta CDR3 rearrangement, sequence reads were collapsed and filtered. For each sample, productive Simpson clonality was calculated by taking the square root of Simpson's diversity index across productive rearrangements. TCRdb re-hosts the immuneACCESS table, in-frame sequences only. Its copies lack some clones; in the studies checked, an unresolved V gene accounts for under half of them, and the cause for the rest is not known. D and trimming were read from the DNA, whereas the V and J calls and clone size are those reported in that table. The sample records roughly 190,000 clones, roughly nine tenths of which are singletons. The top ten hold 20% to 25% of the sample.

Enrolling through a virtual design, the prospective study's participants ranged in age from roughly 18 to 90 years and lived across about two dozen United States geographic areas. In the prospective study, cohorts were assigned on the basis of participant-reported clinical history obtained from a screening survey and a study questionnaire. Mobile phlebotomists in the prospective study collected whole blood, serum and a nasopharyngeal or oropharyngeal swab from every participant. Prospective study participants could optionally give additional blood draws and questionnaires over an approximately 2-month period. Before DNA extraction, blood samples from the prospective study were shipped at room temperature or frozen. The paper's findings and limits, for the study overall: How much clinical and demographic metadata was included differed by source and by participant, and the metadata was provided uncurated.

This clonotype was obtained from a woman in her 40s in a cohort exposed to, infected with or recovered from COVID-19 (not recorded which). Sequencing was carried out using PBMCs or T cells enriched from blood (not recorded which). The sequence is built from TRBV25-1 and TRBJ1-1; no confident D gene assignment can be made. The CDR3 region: CASSELSGNTEAFF. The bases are TGTGCCAGCAGTGAATTATCGGGGAACACTGAAGCTTTCTTT.